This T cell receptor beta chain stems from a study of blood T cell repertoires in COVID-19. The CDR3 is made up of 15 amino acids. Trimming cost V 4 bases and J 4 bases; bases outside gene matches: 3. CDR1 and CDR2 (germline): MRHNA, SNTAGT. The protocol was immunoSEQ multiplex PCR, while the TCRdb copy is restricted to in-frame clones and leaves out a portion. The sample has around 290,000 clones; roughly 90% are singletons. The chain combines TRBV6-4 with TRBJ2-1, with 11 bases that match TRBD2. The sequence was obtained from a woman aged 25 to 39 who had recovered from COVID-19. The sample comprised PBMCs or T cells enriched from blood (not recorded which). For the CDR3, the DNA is TGTGCCAGCAGTGTAACTAGCGGGGGATACAATGAGCAGTTCTTC. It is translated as CASSVTSGGYNEQFF.